The 22 T cell receptor beta chains reported below all come from one sample, sequenced in a study of CD8 T cells in Susac syndrome. Random-hexamer reverse transcription was applied to roughly 0.5 to 1 ug RNA. TCRdb ran MiXCR on the immunoSEQ multiplex PCR reads and lists one entry per CDR3 protein. This sample yields over 100,000 distinct CDR3 sequences, of which 90% to 98% are seen a single time; just over 0.095% belongs to the top ten. Sequencing was performed on CD4+ T cells from PBMCs. These receptors were obtained from a human donor in good health.

CDR3 region: CASSLVSGRNEKLFF. CDR3 in DNA: TGTGCCAGCAGCTTAGTATCCGGGCGTAATGAAAAACTGTTTTTT. The V gene is TRBV7-8, the J gene TRBJ1-4, with no clear D. CDR3 length: 15 amino acids. Trimming took 1 base from V and 4 from J, leaving 10 bases between them. CDR1 is SGHVS, CDR2 FQNEAQ, per germline.

The V gene is TRBV28, the J gene TRBJ2-7; D possibly corresponds to TRBD2 (5 bases). The CDR3 runs to 11 residues. Trimming removed 6 bases from V and 3 bases from J, with 6 bases in between. Germline V gene sequence: CDR1 MDHEN, CDR2 SYDVKM. The CDR3 reads CASSGNYEQYF. The CDR3, as DNA: TGTGCCAGCAGCGGGAACTACGAGCAGTACTTC.

This clonotype was seen a single time. The chain is built from TRBV9 and TRBJ1-2; TRBD1 might be the D (5 bases). Germline loops: CDR1 SGDLS, CDR2 YYNGEE. This CDR3 has 15 residues. V was clipped by 0 bases and J by 8 bases, with 17 bases between them. CDR3 in DNA: TGTGCCAGCAGCGTAGCTAACAGGACTGAGGGAGGCTACACCTTC. It translates to CASSVANRTEGGYTF.

The genes are TRBV2 and TRBJ2-5, with D hard to call. Trimming pared 7 bases from V and 5 bases from J, leaving 8 bases between. The CDR3 is made up of 11 amino acids. CDR1 is SNHLY, CDR2 FYNNEI, per germline. The CDR3 sequence is CASTRAETQYF. In nucleotides, the CDR3 is TGTGCCAGCACCCGAGCTGAGACCCAGTACTTC.

The rearrangement uses TRBV19 and TRBJ1-2, with TRBD1 matching over 9 bases. V was clipped by 6 bases and J by 4 bases; unmatched bases: 6. Germline CDR1 and CDR2: LNHDA and SQIVND (reference sequence). The CDR3 has 14 amino acids. CDR3 nucleotides: TGTGCCAGTAGGCCACCGGGACAGGGCTATGGCTACACCTTC. It specifies CASRPPGQGYGYTF.

The rearrangement links TRBV28 to TRBJ2-7; the match to TRBD2 covers 14 bases. The CDR3 covers 16 residues. J was trimmed by 3 bases and V by 5 bases; bases with no gene match: 6. CDR1 is MDHEN and CDR2 is SYDVKM in the germline V gene. The CDR3 DNA reads TGTGCCAGCAGTGCCTCGACTAGCGGGGGGGTCTACGAGCAGTACTTC. This encodes CASSASTSGGVYEQYF.

The rearrangement links TRBV12-3 or TRBV12-4 to TRBJ2-7; tentatively, D is TRBD1 (5 bases). V shed 4 bases and J shed 2 bases, with 12 bases lying between them. This CDR3 has 14 residues. The CDR3 DNA is TGTGCCAGCAGTTACATGACAGTCACCTACGAGCAGTACTTC. Translated, it gives CASSYMTVTYEQYF.

Turning to this clonotype: Germline is not matched at one junction end, which may reflect a read error. The genes are TRBV7-7 and TRBJ2-6; the D gene is possibly TRBD1 (5 bases). This CDR3 spans 14 amino acids. Germline V gene sequence: CDR1 SSHAT, CDR2 FNYEAQ (reference sequence). As DNA, the CDR3 is TGTGCTAGCAGCCTCAGGGCTGGGGCCAACGTCCTGACTTTC. Its protein is CASSLRAGANVLTF.

The chain uses TRBV7-9 and TRBJ2-3, with 7 nucleotides matching TRBD1. The CDR3 spans 16 residues. With 5 bases clipped from V and 3 bases from J, the junction kept 11 bases outside the gene matches. Germline CDR1 SEHNR, CDR2 FQNEAQ (reference sequence). Written as DNA, the CDR3 is TGTGCCAGCAGCCCCATACCGGGACAGAAAACAGATACGCAGTATTTT. As protein: CASSPIPGQKTDTQYF.

The rearrangement links TRBV15 to TRBJ2-5; D gene unclear. The CDR3 is 13 amino acids. Germline loops: CDR1 LNHNV, CDR2 YYDKDF (reference sequence). V lost 0 bases and J 3 bases, leaving 5 bases between the germline ends. The CDR3 region is CATSRDLKETQYF. The CDR3 DNA is TGTGCCACCAGCAGAGATCTTAAAGAGACCCAGTACTTC.

The gene calls are TRBV12-3 or TRBV12-4 and TRBJ1-2; the D is unclear. V gave up 5 bases and J gave up 10 bases, with 11 bases separating them. The length of the CDR3 is 11 residues. CDR3 coding DNA: TGTGCCAGCAGTCAACTCCAGCCCTACACCTTC. Its protein product is CASSQLQPYTF.

The J gene is TRBJ2-2, the V gene TRBV5-1; 9 bases are a match to TRBD1. The CDR3 has 16 residues. In germline, CDR1 is SGHRS, CDR2 YFSETQ. The trim removed 4 bases at V and 4 bases at J, leaving 8 bases unmatched. The CDR3 sequence is CASSLPGQGFTGELFF. Written as DNA, the CDR3 is TGCGCCAGCAGCCTTCCGGGACAGGGTTTCACCGGGGAGCTGTTTTTT.

This chain connects TRBV25-1 to TRBJ2-6; no clear D. The germline V gene has CDR1 MGHDK and CDR2 SYGVNS. The CDR3 runs 14 residues. Trimming took 6 bases from V and 2 from J, leaving 8 bases between them. The CDR3 nucleotides read TGTGCCAGCAGGAGTTTAACTGGGGCCAACGTCCTGACTTTC. The encoded protein is CASRSLTGANVLTF.

This chain connects TRBV24-1 to TRBJ2-2, with D perhaps matching TRBD1 (5 bases). Germline CDR1 and CDR2: KGHDR and SFDVKD. Trimming left V 9 bases short and J 5 bases short, with 6 bases between. The CDR3 contains 11 residues. CDR3 loop: CATQGTGELFF. For the CDR3, the DNA is TGTGCCACCCAGGGTACCGGGGAGCTGTTTTTT.

This clonotype was seen a single time. V and J are TRBV6-1 and TRBJ2-7, with D possibly called TRBD1 or TRBD2 (5 bases each). This CDR3 spans 15 amino acids. Germline CDR1 reads MNHNS; CDR2 reads SASEGT. The ends were cut back, 5 bases at V and 0 bases at J, with 14 bases in the middle. The CDR3 DNA follows: TGTGCCAGCAGTTCCTTGGGGGATCCCTCCTACGAGCAGTACTTC. Translated: CASSSLGDPSYEQYF.

The chain combines TRBV6-2 or TRBV6-3 with TRBJ2-5; 12 nucleotides align to TRBD2. The germline V gene has CDR1 MNHEY and CDR2 SVGEGT. V dropped 2 bases and J dropped 2; count of bases not matched to a gene: 9. This CDR3 has 18 amino acids. CDR3 nucleotide sequence: TGTGCCAGCAGTTACCGGACTAGCGGGGTGAGGGGGCAAGAGACCCAGTACTTC. Its protein is CASSYRTSGVRGQETQYF.

The chain carries TRBV29-1 and TRBJ1-2; 9 nucleotides align to TRBD1. The CDR3 loop spans 14 amino acids. V shed 3 bases and J 3 bases; nucleotides not matched to a gene: 5. The germline V gene has CDR1 SQVTM and CDR2 ANQGSEA. The CDR3 DNA follows: TGCAGCGTTGAGAGAGACAGGGGGGACTATGGCTACACCTTC. This gives the protein CSVERDRGDYGYTF.

This chain uses TRBV7-2 with TRBJ2-3, with D possibly being TRBD2 (5 bases). CDR3 length: 14 residues. CDR1 is SGHTA and CDR2 is FQGNSA in the germline V gene. Trimming stripped 4 bases from V and 3 bases from J, with 11 bases between. The CDR3 region has the DNA TGTGCCAGCAGCTCGGAGCGGTTGACAGATACGCAGTATTTT. Protein: CASSSERLTDTQYF. Looking up the rest from reference TRBV7-2 and TRBJ2-3 gives the full variable domain: GAGVSQSPSNKVTEKGKDVELRCDPISGHTALYWYRQSLGQGLEFLIYFQGNSAPDKSGLPSDRFSAERTGGSVSTLTIQRTQQEDSAVYLCASSSERLTDTQYFGPGTRLTVL.

V gene TRBV30 combines with J gene TRBJ2-5; D gene ambiguous. Germline V gene lookup returns CDR1 GTSNPN and CDR2 SVGIG (reference sequence). Trimming cost V 1 base and J 5 bases, with 2 bases left between them. The CDR3 loop spans 10 amino acids. In DNA, the CDR3 is TGTGCCTGGAGTGCGGAGACCCAGTACTTC. Residues: CAWSAETQYF. Full variable domain (outside the CDR3, taken from reference TRBV30 and TRBJ2-5): SQTIHQWPATLVQPVGSPLSLECTVEGTSNPNLYWYRQAAGRGLQLLFYSVGIGQISSEVPQNLSASRPQDRQFILSSKKLLLSDSGFYLCAWSAETQYFGPGTRLLVL.

The chain joins TRBV7-3 to TRBJ2-7; D possibly uses TRBD1 or TRBD2 (5 bases each). CDR3 length: 13 amino acids. Per germline, CDR1 SGHTA and CDR2 FQGTGA. The ends were cut back, 5 bases at V and 4 bases at J, with 12 bases in the middle. The CDR3 DNA sequence: TGTGCCAGCAGCGAGGGACCGGGTTACGAGCAGTACTTC. This sequence encodes CASSEGPGYEQYF.

This chain links TRBV18 with TRBJ2-1; D is possibly TRBD2 (6 bases). CDR1 and CDR2 from the germline V gene are KGHSH and LQKENI. The CDR3 length is 13 residues. V was pared by 6 bases and J by 5 bases, with 11 bases between. The CDR3 spells CASSLRTNNEQFF. CDR3 nucleotide sequence: TGTGCCAGCTCTCTTCGGACTAACAATGAGCAGTTCTTC.

This sequence joins TRBV20-1 and TRBJ2-1; possibly TRBD1 or TRBD2 for D (5 bases each). Trimming pared 5 bases from V and 2 bases from J, leaving 13 bases between. CDR3 length: 14 residues. CDR1 and CDR2 from the germline V gene are DFQATT and SNEGSKA (reference sequence). CDR3 DNA sequence: TGCAGTGCTTGGGACCAAGGGACCTACAATGAGCAGTTCTTC. Residues: CSAWDQGTYNEQFF.